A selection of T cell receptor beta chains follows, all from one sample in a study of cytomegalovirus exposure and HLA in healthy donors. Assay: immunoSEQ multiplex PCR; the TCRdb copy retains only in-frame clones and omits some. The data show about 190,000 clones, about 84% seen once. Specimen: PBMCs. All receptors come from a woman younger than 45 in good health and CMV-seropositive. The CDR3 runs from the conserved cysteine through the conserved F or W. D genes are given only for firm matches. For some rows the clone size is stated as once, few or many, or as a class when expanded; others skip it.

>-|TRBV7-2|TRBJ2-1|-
TGTGCCAGCAGCCCGACACCCTTCGATTACAATGAGCAGTTCTTC
CASSPTPFDYNEQFF
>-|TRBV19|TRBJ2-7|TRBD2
TGTGCCAGTCGGACTAGCGGGGGGAGCTCCTACGAGCAGTACTTC
CASRTSGGSSYEQYF
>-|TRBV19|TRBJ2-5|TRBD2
TGTGCCAGTAGTATAGCCGCGGGACTAGCGGGAGGCCAGTACTTC
CASSIAAGLAGGQYF
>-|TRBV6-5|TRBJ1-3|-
TGTGCCAGCAGTTACTCAGGGGTAGTCACTGGAAACACCATATATTTT
CASSYSGVVTGNTIYF
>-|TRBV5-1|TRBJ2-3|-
TGCGCCAGCAGCTTACCTGGGAGAGAGACAGATACGCAGTATTTT
CASSLPGRETDTQYF
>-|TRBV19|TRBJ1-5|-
TGTGCCAGTAGTAGGGCCACAGCCGACTATAGCAATCAGCCCCAGCATTTT
CASSRATADYSNQPQHF
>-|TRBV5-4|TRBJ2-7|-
TGTGCCAGCAGCAAGGAGGTCTACGAGCAGTACTTC
CASSKEVYEQYF
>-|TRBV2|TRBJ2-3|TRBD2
TGTGCCAGGGGAAGCGGGACTAGCGGGGGACGGATGCATACGCAGTATTTT
CARGSGTSGGRMHTQYF
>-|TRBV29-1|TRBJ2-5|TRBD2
TGCAGCGTTGAGGCTCCGGGACTAGCGGCAGAGACCCAGTACTTC
CSVEAPGLAAETQYF
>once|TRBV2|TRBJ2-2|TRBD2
TGCCTCCAGGGCCCCCGGACTAGCGGGGAAAACACCGGGGAGCTGTTTTTT
CLQGPRTSGENTGELFF
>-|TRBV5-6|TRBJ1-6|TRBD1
TGTGCCAGCAGCCCCGGGACAGTCTCACCCCTCCACTTT
CASSPGTVSPLHF
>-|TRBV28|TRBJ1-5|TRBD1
TGTGCCAGCAGTCCCCTTCGGCTCTACAGGGGGGATCAGCCCCAGCATTTT
CASSPLRLYRGDQPQHF
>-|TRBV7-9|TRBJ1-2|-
TGTGCCAGCAGCTTCACAGGGTCCTATGGCTACACCTTC
CASSFTGSYGYTF
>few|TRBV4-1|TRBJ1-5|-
TGCGCCAGCAGCCAAGTTCACAGGGTGAGCATCCAGCCCCAGCATTTT
CASSQVHRVSIQPQHF
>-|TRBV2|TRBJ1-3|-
TGTGCCAGCACGCCAGGAGGGTCGAACACCATATATTTT
CASTPGGSNTIYF
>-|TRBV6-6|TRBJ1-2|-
TGTGCCAGCAGTTATGGGAACAGGGTTAACTATGGCTACACCTTC
CASSYGNRVNYGYTF
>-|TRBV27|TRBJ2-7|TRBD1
TGTGCCAGCCGGCCGACAGGGGTGCCCTACGAGCAGTACTTC
CASRPTGVPYEQYF
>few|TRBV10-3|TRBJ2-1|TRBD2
TGTGCCATCAGTGAGTCGATGGCTAGCGGGGATCACAATGAGCAGTTCTTC
CAISESMASGDHNEQFF
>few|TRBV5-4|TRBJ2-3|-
TGTGCCAGCAGCTTGGATGTAACGAACGGGGGTACGCAGTATTTT
CASSLDVTNGGTQYF
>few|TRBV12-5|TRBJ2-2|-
TGTGCTACAAGGGGCGACTCAAACACCGGGGAGCTGTTTTTT
CATRGDSNTGELFF
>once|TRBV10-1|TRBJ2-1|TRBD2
TGCGCCAGCACAACAGGGGTCGGACTAGCGGGGAGTTTCGAGCAGTTCTTC
CASTTGVGLAGSFEQFF
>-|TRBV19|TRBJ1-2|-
TGTGCCAGTAGCCTCCGGGGCAGGGGATATGGCTACACCTTC
CASSLRGRGYGYTF
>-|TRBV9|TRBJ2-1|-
TGTGCCAGCAGCCTTTCCCGCGGGGACTACAATGAGCAGTTCTTC
CASSLSRGDYNEQFF
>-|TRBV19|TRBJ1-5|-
TGTGCCAGTAGTTTCGACAGAGGACAGCCCCAGCATTTT
CASSFDRGQPQHF
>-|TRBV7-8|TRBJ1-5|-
TGTGCCAGCAGCTTAGCGGATGGAGGGGGCAATCAGCCCCAGCATTTT
CASSLADGGGNQPQHF
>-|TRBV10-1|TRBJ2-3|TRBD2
TGCGCCACATCCCGGACGGGCGGGGGGGAGGCAGATACGCAGTATTTT
CATSRTGGGEADTQYF
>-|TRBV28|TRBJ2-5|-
TGTGCCAGCAGTTTACCCCCGGGACACAAGGAAGAGACCCAGTACTTC
CASSLPPGHKEETQYF
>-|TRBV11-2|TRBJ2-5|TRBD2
TGTGCCAGCAGCAGAACGTGGACTAGCGGGAGGGCCGGGGAGACCCAGTACTTC
CASSRTWTSGRAGETQYF
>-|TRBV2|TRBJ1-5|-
TGTGCCAGCAGAGCAATGACAGGCTCTACTCAGCCCCAGCATTTT
CASRAMTGSTQPQHF
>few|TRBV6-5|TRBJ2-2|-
TGTGCCAGCAGTCGGTCGACCGGGGAGCTGTTTTTT
CASSRSTGELFF
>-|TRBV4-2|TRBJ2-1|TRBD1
TGTGCCAGCAGCCAACCGGGACAGGGTGACAATGAGCAGTTCTTC
CASSQPGQGDNEQFF
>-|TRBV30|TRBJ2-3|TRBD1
TGTGCCTGGGCCATGACAGGGGGGGGCACAGATACGCAGTATTTT
CAWAMTGGGTDTQYF
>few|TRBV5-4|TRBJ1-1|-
TGTGCCAGCAGCTTGGGCGGCCGATACACTGAAGCTTTCTTT
CASSLGGRYTEAFF
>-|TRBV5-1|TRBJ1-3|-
TGCGCCAGCAGCTCGGACTGGAGCTCTGGAAACACCATATATTTT
CASSSDWSSGNTIYF
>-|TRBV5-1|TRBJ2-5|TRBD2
TGCGCCAGCAGCGAACTAGCGGGGGAAGAGACCCAGTACTTC
CASSELAGEETQYF
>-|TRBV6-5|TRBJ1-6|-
TGTGCCAGCCAGGGATTCTCCTATAATTCACCCCTCCACTTT
CASQGFSYNSPLHF
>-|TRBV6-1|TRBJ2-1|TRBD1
TGTGCCAGCAGTGGCCTTACAGGGGGCTTCTCCTACAATGAGCAGTTCTTC
CASSGLTGGFSYNEQFF
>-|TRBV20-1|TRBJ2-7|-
TGCAGTGCCCAACACCAATACGAGCAGTACTTC
CSAQHQYEQYF
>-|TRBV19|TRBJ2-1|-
TGTGCCAGTACCACTCAGGGGGGCCTTTACAATGAGCAGTTCTTC
CASTTQGGLYNEQFF
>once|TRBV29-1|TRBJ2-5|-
TGCAGCGTTGAAGATCAGAGTAGCGGCCAAGAGACCCAGTACTTC
CSVEDQSSGQETQYF
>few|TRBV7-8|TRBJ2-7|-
TGTGCCAGCAGCTTCCGCCGAGGCAGCCCGGGGGAGCAGTACTTC
CASSFRRGSPGEQYF
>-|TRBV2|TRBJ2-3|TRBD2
TGTGCCAGCAAGGCGGGGGGAAGCGATACGCAGTATTTT
CASKAGGSDTQYF
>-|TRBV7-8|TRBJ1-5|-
TGTGCCAGCAGCGGGACATCTTATAGCAATCAGCCCCAGCATTTT
CASSGTSYSNQPQHF
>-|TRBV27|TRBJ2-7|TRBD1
TGTGCCAGCAGTTCGCTGGGGACAGGCGCCTACGAGCAGTACTTC
CASSSLGTGAYEQYF
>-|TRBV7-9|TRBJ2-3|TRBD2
TGTGCCAGCAGCTTGCGGACTAGCGGGAGGGCCGAGGATACGCAGTATTTT
CASSLRTSGRAEDTQYF
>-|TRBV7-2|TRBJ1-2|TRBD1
TGTGCCAGCAGCCCATTACAGGGGAACTATGGCTACACCTTC
CASSPLQGNYGYTF
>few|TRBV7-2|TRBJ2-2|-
TGTGCCAGCAGCAAAGCCCGCCAAAGCGGGGAGCTGTTTTTT
CASSKARQSGELFF
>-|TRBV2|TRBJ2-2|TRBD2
TGTGCCAGCAGAGCACTAGCGGGAGAGTCCGGGGAGCTGTTTTTT
CASRALAGESGELFF
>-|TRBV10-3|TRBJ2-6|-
TGTGCCATCAGGAGGACAGCTGAAGCTCCCTCTGGGGCCAACGTCCTGACTTTC
CAIRRTAEAPSGANVLTF
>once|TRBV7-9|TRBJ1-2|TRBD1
TGTGCCAGCAGCTTAACCAGCGGGGGACAGGGGATGTTTAATGGCTACACCTTC
CASSLTSGGQGMFNGYTF
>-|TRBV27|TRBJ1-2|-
TGTGCCAGCAGTTTATCAGGGGGAATCGGGTATGGCTACACCTTC
CASSLSGGIGYGYTF